This T cell receptor beta chain was obtained from a study of T cells in Graves' hyperthyroidism and ophthalmopathy. The TCR beta CDR3 regions underwent amplification using RNA transcripts as the source. The HTBI primer set served for first-round RT-PCR of the TCR CDR3. TCRdb called the multiplex PCR reads again in MiXCR, with one record for every CDR3 protein. The table shows some 570,000 distinct CDR3 sequences, with around 14% occurring only once. This clonotype was observed at least ten times. With V trimmed by 7 bases and J by 5 bases, 5 bases remained unmatched. Germline V gene sequence: CDR1 MDHEN, CDR2 SYDVKM. The CDR3 consists of 13 residues.

The sequence was obtained from a woman under 30 with Graves' ophthalmopathy. J is TRBJ2-3 and V is TRBV28, with TRBD2 matching 8 bases. The sequencing sample was made of blood. CDR3 DNA sequence: TGTGCCAGCATGGGCGGGAGGTTAGATACGCAGTATTTT. It encodes CASMGGRLDTQYF.